This T cell receptor (beta chain) was documented in a study of T cells in Graves' hyperthyroidism and ophthalmopathy. Germline loops: CDR1 MNHEY, CDR2 SVGEGT. This CDR3 comprises 13 residues. Trimming removed 5 bases at V and 1 base at J, with 8 bases between. Regions amplified from RNA transcripts were the TCR beta CDR3 regions. The TCR CDR3 was amplified in a first-round RT-PCR using the HTBI primer set. TCRdb recomputed calls from the multiplex PCR reads with MiXCR, one row per CDR3 protein. In the table there are approximately 610,000 distinct CDR3 sequences, roughly a sixth of which are singletons. The PBMCs were sourced from fresh peripheral blood (more than 8.5 ml).

The gene calls are TRBV6-2 or TRBV6-3 and TRBJ2-5; D not certain. The clonotype was recovered from a woman younger than 30 with Graves' hyperthyroidism. The sequenced sample was blood. The CDR3 DNA reads TGTGCCAGCAGTGAGGACCTCCAAGAGACCCAGTACTTC. Protein sequence: CASSEDLQETQYF.